This T cell receptor beta chain was identified during a study of vaccination effects on CD4 cells after COVID-19. Overall study context: Among convalescent patients, two provided samples 16 days and one week before vaccination.

Expansion of antigen-specific CD4+ T cells with viral peptide pools was carried out by the ViraFEST assay before sequencing. Subsequent to approximately 11 days of culture, CD4+ T cells were isolated. The person's infection with SARS-CoV-2, confirmed by PCR, took place between March and December 2020. Two million PBMC per well received 7.5 to 10 IU/ml IL-2 and about 10 ug/ml peptides in culture. Cultures got half-medium changes with IL-2 on days 3 and 7. CDR1 and CDR2 from the germline V gene are ENHRY and SYGVKD. The V end was cut by 8 bases, the J end by 3 bases, with 11 bases between. CDR3 length equals 13 residues. Comment on this clone: Its target is not known.

This table comes from immunoSEQ multiplex PCR, and its TCRdb copy is limited to in-frame clones, with some not included. Of about 33,000 clones listed, roughly 69% were seen once; the top ten hold about a sixth. Study-level findings and limits: Marked clonal contraction of infection- and vaccine-induced clones was seen late after vaccination.

This clonotype was sampled from a human donor who had a prior SARS-CoV-2 infection. The V and J genes are TRBV10-3 and TRBJ2-1, with D perhaps matching TRBD1 (6 bases). The source was CD4+ T cells from PBMCs cultured with HCoV-NL63 spike peptides, collected before COVID-19 vaccination. The CDR3 nucleotides are TGTGCCATCCGACAGGCTTTCTACAATGAGCAGTTCTTC. Protein: CAIRQAFYNEQFF.